This T cell receptor (beta chain) derives from a study of naive CD8 T cells in extremely preterm neonates. Elective cesarean births at roughly 35-43 weeks, without labor or membrane rupture, supplied the cord blood. The sample holds sorted live naive CD8+ CD45RA+CCR7+ T cells. Sorted naive CD8+ T cell numbers ranged ~17,000 to ~100,000. Study results and caveats: Relative to older groups, preterm infants had shorter, less trimmed CDR3s with fewer N additions.

The table came from immunoSEQ multiplex PCR; TCRdb's copy has only in-frame clones and leaves some out. The sample has 4,000 to 6,000 clones; approximately 97% are singletons. Germline CDR1 and CDR2: SGHKS and YYEKEE (reference sequence). After removal of 8 bases from V and 2 bases from J, the junction contained 5 bases not matched to a gene. The CDR3 consists of 13 residues. Remarks on this clone: Its target is not known.

Sequencing used naive CD8+ T cells from cord blood. The chain recombines TRBV5-5 with TRBJ2-3, with 7 bases lining up with TRBD1. This receptor was obtained from a newborn in good health. CDR3 coding DNA: TGTGCCAGTGAGGGGGCCCTCACAGATACGCAGTATTTT. Amino acid sequence: CASEGALTDTQYF.